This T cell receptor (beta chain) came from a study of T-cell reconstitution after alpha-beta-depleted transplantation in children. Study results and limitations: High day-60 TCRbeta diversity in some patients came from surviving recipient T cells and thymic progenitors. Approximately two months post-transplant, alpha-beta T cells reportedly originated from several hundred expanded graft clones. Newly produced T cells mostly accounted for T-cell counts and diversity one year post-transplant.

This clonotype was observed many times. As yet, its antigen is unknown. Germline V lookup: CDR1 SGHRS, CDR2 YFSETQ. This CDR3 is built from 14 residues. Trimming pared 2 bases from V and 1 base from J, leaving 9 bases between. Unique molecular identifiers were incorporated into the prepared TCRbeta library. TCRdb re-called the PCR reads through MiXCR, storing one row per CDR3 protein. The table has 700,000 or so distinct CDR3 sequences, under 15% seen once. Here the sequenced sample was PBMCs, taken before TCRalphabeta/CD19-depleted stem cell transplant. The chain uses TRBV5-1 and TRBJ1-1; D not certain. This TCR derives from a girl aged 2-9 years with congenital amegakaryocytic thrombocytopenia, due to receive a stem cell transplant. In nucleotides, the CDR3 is TGCGCCAGCAGCTTAGACGGAAAGAACACTGAAGCTTTCTTT. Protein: CASSLDGKNTEAFF.